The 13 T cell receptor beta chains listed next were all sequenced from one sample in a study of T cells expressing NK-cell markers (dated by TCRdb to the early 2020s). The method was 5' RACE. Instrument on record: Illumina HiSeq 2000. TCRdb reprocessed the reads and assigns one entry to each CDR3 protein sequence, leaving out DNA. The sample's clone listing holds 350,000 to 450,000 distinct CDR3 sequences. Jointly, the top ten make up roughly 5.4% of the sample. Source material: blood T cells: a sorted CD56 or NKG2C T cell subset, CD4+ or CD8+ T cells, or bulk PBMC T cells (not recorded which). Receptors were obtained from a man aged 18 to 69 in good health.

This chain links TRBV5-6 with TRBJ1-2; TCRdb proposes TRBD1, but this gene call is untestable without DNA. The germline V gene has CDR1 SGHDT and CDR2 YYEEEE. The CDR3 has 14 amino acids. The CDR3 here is CASSKRTGLYGYTF.

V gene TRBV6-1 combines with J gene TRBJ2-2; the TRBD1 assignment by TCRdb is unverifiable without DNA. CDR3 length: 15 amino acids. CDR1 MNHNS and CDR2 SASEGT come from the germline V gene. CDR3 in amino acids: CASSPRAGITGELFF.

The CDR3 sequence is CASSNRDRVLETQYF. The gene calls are TRBV3-1 and TRBJ2-5; TCRdb returns TRBD1, unconfirmable since there is no DNA. The CDR3 spans 15 residues. Germline V gene data show CDR1 as LGHDT and CDR2 as YNNKEL (reference sequence).

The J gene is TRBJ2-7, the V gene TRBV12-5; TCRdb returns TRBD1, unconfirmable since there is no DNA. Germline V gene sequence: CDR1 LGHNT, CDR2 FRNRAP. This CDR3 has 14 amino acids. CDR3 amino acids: CASAPGQGIYEQYF.

CDR3 loop: CSARDSSFYEQYF. The chain joins TRBV20-1 to TRBJ2-7. This CDR3 contains 13 residues. Germline-derived CDR1 and CDR2 are DFQATT and SNEGSKA (reference sequence).

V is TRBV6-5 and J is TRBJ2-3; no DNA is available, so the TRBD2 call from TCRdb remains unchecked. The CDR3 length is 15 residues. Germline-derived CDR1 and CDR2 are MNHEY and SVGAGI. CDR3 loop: CASSYSIAGVATQYF.

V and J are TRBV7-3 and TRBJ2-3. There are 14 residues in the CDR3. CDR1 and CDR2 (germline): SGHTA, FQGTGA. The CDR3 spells CASSLISGPDTQYF.

The CDR3: CSVVEGPNTEAFF. This rearrangement joins TRBV29-1 to TRBJ1-1. Germline CDR1 reads SQVTM; CDR2 reads ANQGSEA. The CDR3 is made up of 13 amino acids.

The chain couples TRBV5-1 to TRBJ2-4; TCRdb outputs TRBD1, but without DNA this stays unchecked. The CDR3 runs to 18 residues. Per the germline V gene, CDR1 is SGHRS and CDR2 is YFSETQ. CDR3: CASSEDRGQNLAKNIQYF.

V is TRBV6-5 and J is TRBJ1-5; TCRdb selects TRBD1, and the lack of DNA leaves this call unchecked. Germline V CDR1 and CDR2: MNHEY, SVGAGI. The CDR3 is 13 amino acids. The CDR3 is CASSSTGVQPQHF.

The CDR3 loop reads CSAGPGTSGKETQYF. The chain couples TRBV20-1 to TRBJ2-5; TCRdb calls TRBD2, which cannot be checked without DNA. Germline loops: CDR1 DFQATT, CDR2 SNEGSKA (reference sequence). The CDR3 consists of 15 residues.

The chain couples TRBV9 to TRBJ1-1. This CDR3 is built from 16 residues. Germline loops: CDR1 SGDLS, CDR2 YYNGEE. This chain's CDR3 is CASSVYQNTMNTEAFF.

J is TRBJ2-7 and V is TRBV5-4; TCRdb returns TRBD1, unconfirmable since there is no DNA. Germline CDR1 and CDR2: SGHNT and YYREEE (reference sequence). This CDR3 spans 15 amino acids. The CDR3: CASSLTGADLEEQYF.